The entry below gives a single TCR beta chain sequence along with its context. What it recognizes is unknown. It was with 60 Vbeta and 13 Jbeta primers that the PCR ran. Profiling relied on immunoSEQ multiplex PCR, and the TCRdb table lists in-frame clones only, not all of them. The table shows 150,000 to 200,000 clones, with around nine tenths occurring only once. This specimen belongs to a study of cytomegalovirus exposure and HLA in healthy donors. General study points: When presence/absence was analysed, sequencing depth was taken to be roughly uniform across donors.

The CDR3 is 21 residues long. Trimming took 4 bases from V and 1 from J; bases not matched to a gene: 22. Germline loops: CDR1 SGHVS, CDR2 FQNEAQ. V gene TRBV7-8 combines with J gene TRBJ2-7, with 10 bases that match TRBD2. The sample comprised PBMCs. This sequence originates from a woman between 18 and 29 years old in good health and CMV-seronegative. The CDR3 coding sequence is TGTGCCAGCAGCTCCCCCCGGGGTGGGGGGAGGGAGCGGGAGGGGTCCTACGAGCAGTACTTC. Amino acid sequence: CASSSPRGGGREREGSYEQYF.